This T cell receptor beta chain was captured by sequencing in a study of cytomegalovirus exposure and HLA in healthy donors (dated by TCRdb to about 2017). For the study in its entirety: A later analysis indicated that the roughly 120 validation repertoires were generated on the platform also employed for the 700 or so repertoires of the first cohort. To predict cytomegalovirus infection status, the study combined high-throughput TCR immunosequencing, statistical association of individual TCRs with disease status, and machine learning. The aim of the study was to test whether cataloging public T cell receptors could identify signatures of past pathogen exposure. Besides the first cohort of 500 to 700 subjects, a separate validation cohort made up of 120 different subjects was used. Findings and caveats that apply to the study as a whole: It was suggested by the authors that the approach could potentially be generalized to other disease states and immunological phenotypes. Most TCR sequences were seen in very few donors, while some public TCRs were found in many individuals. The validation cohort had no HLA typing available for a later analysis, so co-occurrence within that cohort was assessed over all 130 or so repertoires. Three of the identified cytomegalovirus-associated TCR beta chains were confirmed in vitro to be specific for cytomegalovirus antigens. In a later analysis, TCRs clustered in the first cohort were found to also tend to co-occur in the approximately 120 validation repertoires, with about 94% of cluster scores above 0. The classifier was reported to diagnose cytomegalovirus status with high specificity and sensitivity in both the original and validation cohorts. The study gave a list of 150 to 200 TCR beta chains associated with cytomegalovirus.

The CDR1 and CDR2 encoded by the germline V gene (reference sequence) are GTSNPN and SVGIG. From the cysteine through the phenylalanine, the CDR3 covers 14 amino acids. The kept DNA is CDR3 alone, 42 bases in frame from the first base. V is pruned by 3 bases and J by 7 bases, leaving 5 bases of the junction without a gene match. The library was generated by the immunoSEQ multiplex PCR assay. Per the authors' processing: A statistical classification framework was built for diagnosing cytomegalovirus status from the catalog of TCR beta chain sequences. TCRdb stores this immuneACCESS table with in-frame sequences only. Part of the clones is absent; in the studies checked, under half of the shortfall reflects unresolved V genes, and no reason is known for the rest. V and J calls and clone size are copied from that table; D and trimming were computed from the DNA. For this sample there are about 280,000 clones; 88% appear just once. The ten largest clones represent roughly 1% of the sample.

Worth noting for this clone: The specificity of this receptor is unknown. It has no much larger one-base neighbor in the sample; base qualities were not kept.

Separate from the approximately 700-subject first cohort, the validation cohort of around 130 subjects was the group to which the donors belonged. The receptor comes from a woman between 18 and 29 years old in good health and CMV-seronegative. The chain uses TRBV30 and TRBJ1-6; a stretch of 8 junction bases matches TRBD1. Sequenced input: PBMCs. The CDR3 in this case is CAWRTAGGNSPLHF. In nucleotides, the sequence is TGTGCCTGGAGGACGGCAGGGGGCAATTCACCCCTCCACTTT.